Sequencing of this T cell receptor beta chain was carried out in a study of CXCR3-negative and CXCR3-positive naive CD8 T cells. Looking at the study overall: The study obtained around 140 million TRB reads, about 1.5 +/- 0.3 million per library. Study-level results: Memory, not naive, CXCR3-negative and CXCR3-positive cells differed in TRBV-TRBJ usage. Greater hydrophobicity was found in TRB CDR3s of CXCR3-positive naive cells than of CXCR3-negative naive cells.

For this clonotype: Its antigen is currently unknown.

CD45RO-CCR7+CD27+CD95- characterized naive CD8+ T cells. This CDR3 is built from 14 residues. Germline V CDR1 and CDR2: ENHRY, SYGVKD. Carrying UMI labels, the TRB cDNA libraries were prepared through 5' RACE. TCRdb reprocessed the 5' RACE reads, with one entry per CDR3 protein and no DNA. This sample contains 100,000 or so distinct CDR3 sequences. The sample was naive CXCR3- CD8+ T cells from blood. Subset meaning: CD45RO-CCR7+CD27+CD95- naive CD8+ T cells lacking CXCR3 (TNR3-). The J gene is TRBJ2-7, the V gene TRBV10-3; TCRdb's D call of TRBD2 is untestable without DNA. The receptor was isolated from a human donor in good health. Some clones in this sample may be carry-over from other donors' samples. CDR3 sequence: CAISDSAGDYEQYF.